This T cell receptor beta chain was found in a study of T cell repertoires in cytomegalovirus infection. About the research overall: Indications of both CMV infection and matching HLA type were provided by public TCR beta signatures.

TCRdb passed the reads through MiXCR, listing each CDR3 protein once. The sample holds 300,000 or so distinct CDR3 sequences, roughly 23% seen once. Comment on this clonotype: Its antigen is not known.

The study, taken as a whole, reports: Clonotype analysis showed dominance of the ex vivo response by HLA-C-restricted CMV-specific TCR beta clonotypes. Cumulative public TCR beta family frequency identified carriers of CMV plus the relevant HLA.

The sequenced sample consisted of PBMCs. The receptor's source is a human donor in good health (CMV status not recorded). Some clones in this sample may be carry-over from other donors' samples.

The CDR3 DNA follows: TGCAGTGCTAGAGATCTGAGAAACAATGAGCAGTTCTTC. Encoded protein: CSARDLRNNEQFF. The rearrangement joins TRBV20-1 to TRBJ2-1; no definite D call. Germline CDR1 and CDR2: DFQATT and SNEGSKA (reference sequence). V was cut by 0 bases and J by 5 bases, with 8 bases left in between. This CDR3 contains 13 residues.